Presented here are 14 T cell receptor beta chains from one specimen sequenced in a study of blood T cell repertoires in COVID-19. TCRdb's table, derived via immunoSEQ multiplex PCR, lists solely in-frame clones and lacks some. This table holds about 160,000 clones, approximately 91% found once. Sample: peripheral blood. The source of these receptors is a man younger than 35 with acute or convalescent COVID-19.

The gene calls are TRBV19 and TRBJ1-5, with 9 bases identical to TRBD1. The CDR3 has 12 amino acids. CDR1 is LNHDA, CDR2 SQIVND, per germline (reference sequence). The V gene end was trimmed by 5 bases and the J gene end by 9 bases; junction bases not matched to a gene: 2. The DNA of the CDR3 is TGTGCCAGTAGTGAGACAGGGGGGCCCCAGCATTTT. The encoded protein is CASSETGGPQHF.

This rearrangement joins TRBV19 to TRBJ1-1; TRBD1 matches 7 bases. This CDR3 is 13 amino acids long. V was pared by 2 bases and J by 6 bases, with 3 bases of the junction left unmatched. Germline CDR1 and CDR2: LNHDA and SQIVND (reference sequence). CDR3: CASSISTGAEAFF. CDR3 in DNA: TGTGCCAGTAGTATATCCACAGGGGCTGAAGCTTTCTTT.

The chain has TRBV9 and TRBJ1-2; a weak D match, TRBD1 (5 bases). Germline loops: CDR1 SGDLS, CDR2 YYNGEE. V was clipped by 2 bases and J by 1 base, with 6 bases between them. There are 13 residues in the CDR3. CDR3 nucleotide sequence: TGTGCCAGCAGCGTTGACAGTAACTATGGCTACACCTTC. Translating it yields CASSVDSNYGYTF.

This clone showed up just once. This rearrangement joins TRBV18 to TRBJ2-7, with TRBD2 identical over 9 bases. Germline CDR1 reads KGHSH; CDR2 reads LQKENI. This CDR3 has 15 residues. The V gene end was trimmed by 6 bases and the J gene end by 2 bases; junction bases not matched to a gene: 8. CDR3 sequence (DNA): TGTGCCAGCTCTCCGACTAGCGGATTTCCCTACGAGCAGTACTTC. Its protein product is CASSPTSGFPYEQYF.

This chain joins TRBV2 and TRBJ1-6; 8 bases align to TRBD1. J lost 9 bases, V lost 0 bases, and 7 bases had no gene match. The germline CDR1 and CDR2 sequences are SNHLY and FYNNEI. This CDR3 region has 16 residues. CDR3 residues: CASSEAGQGVGSPLHF. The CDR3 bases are TGTGCCAGCAGTGAAGCAGGACAGGGTGTAGGTTCACCCCTCCACTTT.

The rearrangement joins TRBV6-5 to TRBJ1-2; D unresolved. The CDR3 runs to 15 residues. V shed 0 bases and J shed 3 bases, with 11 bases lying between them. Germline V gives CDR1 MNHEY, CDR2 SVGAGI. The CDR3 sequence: CASSYSTPPDYGYTF. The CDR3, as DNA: TGTGCCAGCAGTTACTCGACACCCCCCGACTATGGCTACACCTTC.

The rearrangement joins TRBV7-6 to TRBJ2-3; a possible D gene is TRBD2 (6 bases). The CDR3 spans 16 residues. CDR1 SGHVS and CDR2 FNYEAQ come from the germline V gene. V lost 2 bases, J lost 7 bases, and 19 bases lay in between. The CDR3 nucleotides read TGTGCCAGCAGCTTAAATCGCGTGGGAGGCCCCTATACGCAGTATTTT. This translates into CASSLNRVGGPYTQYF.

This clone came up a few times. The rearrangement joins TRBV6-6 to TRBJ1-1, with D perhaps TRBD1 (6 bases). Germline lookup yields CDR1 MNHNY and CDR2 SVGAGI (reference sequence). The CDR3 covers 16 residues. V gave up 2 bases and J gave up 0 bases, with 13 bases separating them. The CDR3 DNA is TGTGCCAGCAGTTACCCAACAGGGAACATGAACACTGAAGCTTTCTTT. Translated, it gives CASSYPTGNMNTEAFF.

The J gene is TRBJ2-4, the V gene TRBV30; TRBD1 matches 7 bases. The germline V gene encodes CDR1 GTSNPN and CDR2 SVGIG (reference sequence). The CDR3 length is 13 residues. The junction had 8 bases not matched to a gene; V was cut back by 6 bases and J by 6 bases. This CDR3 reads CACSGTATNIQYF. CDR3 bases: TGTGCCTGTTCCGGGACAGCGACAAACATTCAGTACTTC.

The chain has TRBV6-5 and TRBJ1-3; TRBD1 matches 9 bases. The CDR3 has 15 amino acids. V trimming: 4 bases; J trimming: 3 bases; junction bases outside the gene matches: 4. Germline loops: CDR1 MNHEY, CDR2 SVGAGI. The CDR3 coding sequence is TGTGCCAGCAGTTGGGACAGGGCAGTTGGAAACACCATATATTTT. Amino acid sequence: CASSWDRAVGNTIYF.

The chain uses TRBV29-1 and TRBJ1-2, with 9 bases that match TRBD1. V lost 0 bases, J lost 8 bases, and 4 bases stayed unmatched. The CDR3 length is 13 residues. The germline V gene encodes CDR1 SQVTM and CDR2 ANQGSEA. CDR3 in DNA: TGCAGCGTTGAAGAGGGGACAGGGTTAGGCTACACCTTC. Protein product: CSVEEGTGLGYTF.

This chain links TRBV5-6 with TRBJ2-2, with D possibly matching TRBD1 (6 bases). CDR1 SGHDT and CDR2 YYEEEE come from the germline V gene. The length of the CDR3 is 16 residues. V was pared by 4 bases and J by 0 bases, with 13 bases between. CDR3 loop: CASSPRDRTNTGELFF. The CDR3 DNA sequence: TGTGCCAGCAGCCCGCGAGACAGGACGAACACCGGGGAGCTGTTTTTT.

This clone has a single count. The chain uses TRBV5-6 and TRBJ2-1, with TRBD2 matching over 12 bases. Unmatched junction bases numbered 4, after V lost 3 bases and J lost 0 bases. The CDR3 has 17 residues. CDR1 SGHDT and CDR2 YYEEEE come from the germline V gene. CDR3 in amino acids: CASSSLAGGLSYNEQFF. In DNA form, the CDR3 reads TGTGCCAGCAGCTCACTAGCGGGGGGCCTCTCCTACAATGAGCAGTTCTTC.

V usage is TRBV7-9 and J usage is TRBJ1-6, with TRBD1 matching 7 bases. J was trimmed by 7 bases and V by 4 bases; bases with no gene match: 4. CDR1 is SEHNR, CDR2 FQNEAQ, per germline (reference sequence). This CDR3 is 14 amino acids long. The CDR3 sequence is CASSYDRANSPLHF. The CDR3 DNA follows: TGTGCCAGCAGCTACGACAGGGCAAATTCACCCCTCCACTTT.